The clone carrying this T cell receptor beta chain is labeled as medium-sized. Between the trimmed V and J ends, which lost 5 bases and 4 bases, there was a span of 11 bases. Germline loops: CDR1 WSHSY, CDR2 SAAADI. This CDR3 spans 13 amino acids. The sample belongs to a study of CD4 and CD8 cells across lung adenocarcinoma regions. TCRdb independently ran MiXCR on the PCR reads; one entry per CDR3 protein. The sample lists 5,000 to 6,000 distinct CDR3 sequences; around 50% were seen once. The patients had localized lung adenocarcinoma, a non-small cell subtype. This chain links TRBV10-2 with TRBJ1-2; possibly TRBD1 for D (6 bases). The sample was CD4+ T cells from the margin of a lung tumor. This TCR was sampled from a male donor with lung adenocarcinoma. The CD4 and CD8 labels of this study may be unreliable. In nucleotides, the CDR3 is TGCGCCAGCAGTTCTAGGGGGGCCTATGGCTACACCTTC. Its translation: CASSSRGAYGYTF.